The clone carrying this TCR beta chain was counted at least ten times. Antigen unknown. The sample belongs to a study of T-cell reconstitution after alpha-beta-depleted transplantation in children. Findings and limits, study-wide: Expanded graft clones numbering several hundred reportedly gave rise to alpha-beta T cells about two months after transplant. Recipient T cells and thymic progenitors that survived gave rise to the high TCRbeta diversity observed at day 60 in some patients. Among T cells one year after transplant, newly produced cells accounted for most counts and diversity.

A library of TCRbeta sequences, prepared with unique molecular identifiers, was generated. Each CDR3 protein is one row after TCRdb ran MiXCR on the PCR reads. The sample consists of around 200,000 distinct CDR3 sequences, approximately 10% of them appearing once. CDR3 length: 12 amino acids. The V end lost 3 bases, the J end lost 4 bases, and 6 bases lay between the germline ends. Germline loops: CDR1 DFQATT, CDR2 SNEGSKA (reference sequence). The sample in question was PBMCs, obtained before TCRalphabeta/CD19-depleted stem cell transplant. This sequence joins TRBV20-1 and TRBJ2-2, with D uncertain. The TCR was taken from a child younger than two with acute myeloid leukemia, due to receive a stem cell transplant. The DNA of the CDR3 is TGCAGTGCTAGTTCCATCACCGGGGAGCTGTTTTTT. Its protein product is CSASSITGELFF.